These 20 T cell receptor beta chains share one sample of origin, sequenced in a study of tumor-infiltrating lymphocytes in primary liver carcinoma. The investigators made TCR beta cDNA from approximately 0.5 ug total RNA, using a constant-region primer. For TCR beta, libraries were produced by three nested multiplex PCR rounds using slightly modified ARM-PCR. A C-beta reverse primer and TRBV1-TRBV30 forward primers served in each of the first two PCR rounds, at approximately 10 cycles apiece. One entry per CDR3 protein, called by TCRdb with MiXCR from the multiplex PCR reads. The sample holds 20,000 to 25,000 distinct CDR3 sequences; 75% to 85% are singletons and the top ten take 35%. RNA and DNA were co-extracted from around 18-30 mg of unsorted bulk tissue. The sample taken for sequencing was liver tumor tissue from sampling region 2. Subset meaning: tumor region T2, inferior pole. Every receptor here comes from a woman aged 25 to 45 with primary liver carcinoma and hepatitis B virus infection.

As for this clonotype: Without the conserved terminal phenylalanine or tryptophan, this CDR3 likely stems from a read error. This rearrangement joins TRBV5-1 to TRBJ2-7; perhaps TRBD1 as D (6 bases). The CDR3 sequence is 13 residues long. V lost 3 bases and J lost 4, with 11 bases in between. Germline-derived CDR1 and CDR2 are SGHRS and YFSETQ. The CDR3 bases are TGCGCCAGCAGCTGGGACAAGGCATACGAGCAGTACTCC. Its translation: CASSWDKAYEQYS.

For this clonotype: A read error may account for a junction end that differs from germline. The chain links TRBV10-3 to TRBJ2-5, with unresolved D. This CDR3 region has 15 residues. Germline CDR1 and CDR2: ENHRY and SYGVKD. DNA of the CDR3: TGTGCTATCATTGAGTCGGCTACCAGACAAGAGACTCAGTACTTC. This translates into CAIIESATRQETQYF.

The CDR3 DNA reads as TGTGCCACTGACACTTTTTGGCCTTATAGCAATCAGCCCCAGCATTTT. This gives the protein CATDTFWPYSNQPQHF. The chain joins TRBV6-4 to TRBJ1-5; D uncertain. This CDR3 has 16 residues. V gave up 10 bases and J gave up 0 bases, with 19 bases separating them. The germline V gene has CDR1 MRHNA and CDR2 SNTAGT.

This clonotype was observed once. The junction departs from the called germline gene at one end, perhaps through a read error. The V and J genes are TRBV11-2 and TRBJ2-3, with D unresolved. Germline-derived CDR1 and CDR2 are SGHAT and FQNNGV. The CDR3 spans 16 residues. In nucleotides, the CDR3 is TGTGCCAGCAGTCGCAGGTGGAGCCTAAGCACAGATACTCAGTATTTT. This sequence encodes CASSRRWSLSTDTQYF.

A note on this clonotype: This is likely a read error, given that the CDR3 carries no conserved phenylalanine or tryptophan at its end. It is unclear where the CDR3 begins or ends on the DNA, so no DNA is shown, and the CDR3 is as TCRdb lists it. The chain employs TRBV11-2 and TRBJ2-7. From germline, CDR1 is SGHAT and CDR2 FQNNGV. The CDR3 is made up of 13 amino acids, end residues included. This chain's CDR3 is CASSFRLLYERYY.

Concerning this clonotype: Here the CDR3 omits its conserved ending phenylalanine or tryptophan, so a read error is the likely source. The chain employs TRBV6-1 and TRBJ2-7; D is perhaps TRBD2 (6 bases). The CDR3 is 15 amino acids. From germline, CDR1 is MNHNS and CDR2 SASEGT. Deletions cut 7 bases from V and 7 bases from J, with 23 bases between. The CDR3 sequence is CASTGSLGIGGEQYL. In nucleotides, the CDR3 is TGTGCCAGCACTGGCAGTCTGGGGATAGGAGGGGAGCAGTACTTA.

Notes on this clonotype: At one end, the junction sequence differs from germline, possibly due to a read error. V gene TRBV6-5 combines with J gene TRBJ2-5, with 9 positions matching TRBD1. CDR1 is MNHEY, CDR2 SVGAGI, per germline. CDR3 size: 13 residues. The CDR3: CASSTYRGQTQYF. In nucleotides, the CDR3 is TGTGCCAGCAGTACCTACAGGGGGCAGACCCAATACTTC.

To note about this clonotype: It may be a read error: a sequence one base away is much more abundant. Since no conserved phenylalanine or tryptophan closes the CDR3, a read error is the likely cause. The rearrangement joins TRBV6-2 or TRBV6-3 to TRBJ1-5; D might be TRBD1 (6 bases). Germline CDR1 MNHEY, CDR2 SVGEGT. The CDR3 is made up of 14 amino acids. CDR3 protein: CTSSRTVEFQPQHI. DNA of the CDR3: TGTACCAGCAGTAGGACAGTCGAATTTCAGCCCCAGCATATT.

Regarding this clonotype: One end of the junction varies from germline; a read error may be responsible. The V gene is TRBV11-2, the J gene TRBJ1-1, with no clear D. Germline V gene data show CDR1 as SGHAT and CDR2 as FQNNGV. The CDR3 runs to 14 residues. The CDR3 protein is CASSLLWADTEVFF. In nucleotides, the CDR3 is TGTGCCAGCAGTTTATTATGGGCCGACACTGAAGTTTTCTTT.

In the case of this clonotype: Germline is not matched at one junction end, which may reflect a read error. The CDR3 DNA follows: TGCGCCAGTAGCTTCACCGGGGAGCAGTCTTTT. As protein: CASSFTGEQSF. The rearrangement joins TRBV5-1 to TRBJ2-2, with TRBD2 as a possible D gene (5 bases). The germline gives CDR1 SGHRS, CDR2 YFSETQ. CDR3 length: 11 amino acids.

Details on this clonotype: The DNA is left out, because the CDR3 cannot be placed on it with certainty; the CDR3 is given as TCRdb lists it. This chain links TRBV6-5 with TRBJ2-2; the listed D gene, TRBD1, was not tested against the DNA. With termini counted, the CDR3 has 15 amino acids. The V gene's germline CDR1 is MNHEY and CDR2 SVGAGI. The CDR3 region is CAAVRGQGSPGSCFF.

Regarding this clonotype: A read error may account for a junction end that differs from germline. V gene TRBV6-5 combines with J gene TRBJ2-4; D is uncertain. This CDR3 is 17 amino acids long. Germline V gene lookup returns CDR1 MNHEY and CDR2 SVGAGI. This CDR3 reads CASSPCPGLFAENIQYF. DNA for the CDR3: TGTGCAAGCAGTCCCTGTCCCGGCTTGTTTGCCGAAAACATTCAGTACTTC.

A word on this clonotype: At one end, the junction sequence differs from germline, possibly due to a read error. The rearrangement uses TRBV10-3 and TRBJ2-1, with a tentative D call TRBD2 (5 bases). Germline values: CDR1 ENHRY, CDR2 SYGVKD. This CDR3 has 14 residues. For the CDR3, the DNA is TGTGCCATCAGTCCCACAGTGACCCGGGATGAGCATTTCTTC. Protein: CAISPTVTRDEHFF.

This clonotype was seen just once. One junction end does not reproduce the germline sequence, and a read error may be involved. This sequence joins TRBV4-2 and TRBJ1-6; D gene unclear. Germline V gives CDR1 LGHNA, CDR2 YNFKEQ. The CDR3 consists of 19 residues. CDR3 residues: CAISQLTPETSRGNSLLHF. CDR3 nucleotide sequence: TGTGCCATCAGCCAACTCACCCCGGAAACCTCTCGAGGGAATTCACTCCTCCACTTT.

The V and J genes are TRBV15 and TRBJ2-5; D might be TRBD2 (6 bases). The CDR3 is 13 amino acids. Trimming stripped 8 bases from V and 3 bases from J, with 13 bases between. Looked up from germline, CDR1 is LNHNV and CDR2 is YYDKDF (reference sequence). This CDR3 is CATGTGGKETQYF. The CDR3 DNA sequence: TGTGCCACCGGCACTGGGGGGAAAGAGACCCAGTACTTC.

About this clonotype: One end of the junction does not line up with germline, which may come from a read error. V gene TRBV6-5 combines with J gene TRBJ2-6; 7 bases agree with TRBD1. Germline CDR1 is MNHEY and CDR2 is SVGAGI. The CDR3 loop spans 17 amino acids. The CDR3 bases are TGTGCCAGCAGGATGGGACAGAGGCCAAGTGGGGCCAACGTCATGACTTTC. It specifies CASRMGQRPSGANVMTF.

On this clonotype: The final CDR3 position lacks the conserved phenylalanine or tryptophan, pointing to a likely read error. The chain links TRBV28 to TRBJ2-3; 13 positions agree with TRBD2. Per germline, CDR1 MDHEN and CDR2 SYDVKM. Germline trimming cut 9 bases from V and 0 bases from J; bases unmatched to any gene: 9. There are 17 residues in the CDR3. CDR3 amino acids: CARSPETSGRSTDTQYL. For the CDR3, the DNA is TGTGCCAGGAGTCCCGAGACTAGCGGGAGGAGCACAGATACGCAGTATTTA.

Concerning this clonotype itself: The junction departs from the called germline gene at one end, perhaps through a read error. The rearrangement links TRBV11-2 to TRBJ2-3, with 10 bases lining up with TRBD2. Germline V gene data show CDR1 as SGHAT and CDR2 as FQNNGV. The CDR3 has 18 amino acids. CDR3 sequence: CASSFTFGTSVSLDMQCF. DNA of the CDR3: TGTGCCAGCAGCTTCACCTTTGGGACTAGCGTGAGTTTAGATATGCAGTGTTTT.

A single count supports this clonotype. The rearrangement links TRBV11-3 to TRBJ2-2; 7 bases are shared with TRBD2. Per the germline V gene, CDR1 is SGHNT and CDR2 is YENEEA. J was trimmed by 10 bases and V by 5 bases; bases with no gene match: 28. The CDR3 runs to 20 residues. This CDR3 reads CASSLRRTSGRAGKGVELFF. Here the CDR3 DNA reads TGTGCCAGCAGCCTACGCCGGACTAGTGGGAGGGCCGGAAAGGGCGTGGAGCTGTTTTTT.

As concerns this clonotype: At one end, the junction sequence differs from germline, possibly due to a read error. The rearrangement uses TRBV28 and TRBJ2-1, with TRBD2 matching 11 bases. From germline, CDR1 is MDHEN and CDR2 SYDVKM. This CDR3 is built from 17 residues. DNA of the CDR3: TGTGCCAGCCCAATACTAGCGGGAGTTTTCGGCTACAATGATCAGTTCTTC. Translation gives CASPILAGVFGYNDQFF.